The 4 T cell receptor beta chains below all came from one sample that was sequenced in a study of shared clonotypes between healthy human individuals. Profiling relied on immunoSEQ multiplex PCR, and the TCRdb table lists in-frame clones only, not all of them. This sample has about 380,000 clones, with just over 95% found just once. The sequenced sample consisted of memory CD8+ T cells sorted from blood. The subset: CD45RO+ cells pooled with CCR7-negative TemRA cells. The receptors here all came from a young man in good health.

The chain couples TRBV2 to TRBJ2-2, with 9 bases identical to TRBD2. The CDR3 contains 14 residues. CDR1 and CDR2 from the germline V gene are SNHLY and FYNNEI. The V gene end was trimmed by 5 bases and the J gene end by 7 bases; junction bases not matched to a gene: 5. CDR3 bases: TGTGCCAGCAGTTTAGCGGGAGAGGGCGGGGAGCTGTTTTTT. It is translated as CASSLAGEGGELFF.

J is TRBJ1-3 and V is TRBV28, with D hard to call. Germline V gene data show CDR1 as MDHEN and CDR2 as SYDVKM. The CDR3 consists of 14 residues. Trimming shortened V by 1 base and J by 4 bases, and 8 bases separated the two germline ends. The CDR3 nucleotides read TGTGCCAGCAGTTTATCCCTCGGAGGAAACACCATATATTTT. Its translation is CASSLSLGGNTIYF. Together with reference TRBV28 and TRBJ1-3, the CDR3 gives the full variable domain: DVKVTQSSRYLVKRTGEKVFLECVQDMDHENMFWYRQDPGLGLRLIYFSYDVKMKEKGDIPEGYSVSREKKERFSLILESASTNQTSMYLCASSLSLGGNTIYFGEGSWLTVV.

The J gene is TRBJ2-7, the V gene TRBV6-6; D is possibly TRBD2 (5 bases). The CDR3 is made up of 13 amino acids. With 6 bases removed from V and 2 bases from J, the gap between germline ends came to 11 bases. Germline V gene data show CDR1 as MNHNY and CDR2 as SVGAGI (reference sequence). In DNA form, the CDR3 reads TGTGCCAGCAGACGGGATCCCACCTACGAGCAGTACTTC. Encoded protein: CASRRDPTYEQYF.

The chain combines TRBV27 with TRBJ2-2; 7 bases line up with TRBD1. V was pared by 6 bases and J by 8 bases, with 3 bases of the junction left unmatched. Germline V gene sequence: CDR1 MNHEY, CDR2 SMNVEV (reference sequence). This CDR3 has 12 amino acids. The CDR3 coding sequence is TGTGCCAGCAGACAGGGGTCGGGGGAGCTGTTTTTT. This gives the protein CASRQGSGELFF.